A single sample is the source of the 21 T cell receptor beta chains below, sequenced in a study of cytomegalovirus exposure and HLA in healthy donors. This PCR relied on a set of 60 Vbeta primers and 13 Jbeta primers. TCRdb's copy holds only in-frame clones and misses some; the assay was immunoSEQ multiplex PCR. The sample lists more than 150,000 clones, 75% to 90% occurring once. The sample taken for sequencing was PBMCs. These receptors were obtained from a boy aged 10-17 years in good health and CMV-seronegative.

V usage is TRBV6-5 and J usage is TRBJ1-2, with D perhaps TRBD1 (5 bases). V was clipped by 2 bases and J by 2 bases, with 9 bases between them. The CDR3 has 14 residues. Germline V gives CDR1 MNHEY, CDR2 SVGAGI. CDR3 nucleotides: TGTGCCAGCAGTTACAGGGGAAGAAACTATGGCTACACCTTC. Translating it yields CASSYRGRNYGYTF.

This rearrangement joins TRBV29-1 to TRBJ1-1, with 9 bases aligning to TRBD1. Germline V gene sequence: CDR1 SQVTM, CDR2 ANQGSEA. This CDR3 contains 14 residues. After removal of 3 bases from V and 12 bases from J, the junction contained 14 bases not matched to a gene. The CDR3 sequence: CSVETTGGAGLSFF. The CDR3 DNA reads TGCAGCGTTGAGACTACAGGGGGCGCAGGGTTATCTTTCTTT.

The chain is built from TRBV4-1 and TRBJ1-2; no clear D gene. The CDR3 covers 17 residues. The germline V gene encodes CDR1 MGHRA and CDR2 YSYEKL. V lost 3 bases to trimming and J lost 7 bases, with 24 bases between them. The CDR3 DNA sequence: TGCGCCAGCAGCCATGGAACACGGGAAGGACTAAAAGGTGGCTACACCTTC. Amino acids: CASSHGTREGLKGGYTF.

V usage is TRBV11-3 and J usage is TRBJ2-7; TRBD1 aligns across 9 bases. CDR1 SGHNT and CDR2 YENEEA come from the germline V gene. Unmatched junction bases numbered 9, after V lost 5 bases and J lost 1 base. The CDR3 consists of 16 residues. CDR3 sequence (DNA): TGTGCCAGCAGCCCTATCGACAGGGGGGAATCCTACGAGCAGTACTTC. Its translation: CASSPIDRGESYEQYF.

This chain connects TRBV2 to TRBJ1-2; 10 nucleotides align to TRBD1. Germline assignment: CDR1 SNHLY and CDR2 FYNNEI. The CDR3 consists of 16 residues. The junction had 12 bases not matched to a gene; V was cut back by 7 bases and J by 4 bases. This CDR3 reads CASTASTGGAPYGYTF. The CDR3 DNA sequence: TGTGCCAGCACCGCCTCGACAGGGGGCGCACCCTATGGCTACACCTTC.

The CDR3 reads CASSPPGVYEQYF. CDR3 DNA: TGTGCCAGCTCACCCCCCGGGGTCTACGAGCAGTACTTC. This chain links TRBV18 with TRBJ2-7; tentatively, D is TRBD2 (5 bases). CDR1 is KGHSH, CDR2 LQKENI, per germline. This CDR3 comprises 13 residues. V was cut by 3 bases and J by 3 bases, with 9 bases left in between.

The genes are TRBV18 and TRBJ1-1; D not resolved. The CDR3 runs 13 residues. The V end was cut by 6 bases, the J end by 0 bases, with 8 bases between. CDR1 is KGHSH and CDR2 is LQKENI in the germline V gene. CDR3 loop: CASSTGMNTEAFF. As DNA, the CDR3 is TGTGCCAGCTCCACCGGGATGAACACTGAAGCTTTCTTT.

The rearrangement joins TRBV9 to TRBJ1-5; 8 positions match TRBD1. The V and J ends lost 3 bases and 4 bases, in that order; junction bases with no gene match: 9. The length of the CDR3 is 16 residues. From germline, CDR1 is SGDLS and CDR2 YYNGEE. The CDR3 DNA sequence: TGTGCCAGCAGCGAGGGGCAGGGGGCATCGAATCAGCCCCAGCATTTT. Its translation: CASSEGQGASNQPQHF. Drawing the rest from reference TRBV9 and TRBJ1-5, the complete variable domain is DSGVTQTPKHLITATGQRVTLRCSPRSGDLSVYWYQQSLDQGLQFLIQYYNGEERAKGNILERFSAQQFPDLHSELNLSSLELGDSALYFCASSEGQGASNQPQHFGDGTRLSIL.

The V and J genes are TRBV30 and TRBJ2-7; a weak D match, TRBD2 (5 bases). Trimming removed 3 bases at V and 0 bases at J, with 12 bases between. Germline lookup yields CDR1 GTSNPN and CDR2 SVGIG (reference sequence). The CDR3 loop spans 14 amino acids. The CDR3 coding sequence is TGTGCCTGGAGCGAGGGCGGTTCCTCCTACGAGCAGTACTTC. Residues: CAWSEGGSSYEQYF.

The chain uses TRBV2 and TRBJ1-1; no firm D call. Germline values: CDR1 SNHLY, CDR2 FYNNEI. The CDR3 covers 14 residues. Trimming shortened V by 1 base and J by 6 bases, and 12 bases separated the two germline ends. CDR3 protein: CASSEGFSAAEAFF. The CDR3 DNA is TGTGCCAGCAGTGAAGGGTTTAGCGCAGCTGAAGCTTTCTTT.

The chain recombines TRBV28 with TRBJ2-1; D is perhaps TRBD2 (6 bases). The CDR3 loop spans 15 amino acids. V shed 7 bases and J shed 4 bases, with 17 bases lying between them. CDR1 MDHEN and CDR2 SYDVKM come from the germline V gene. CDR3 bases: TGTGCCAGCATTAACACCGGGACTCGATACAATGAGCAGTTCTTC. This encodes CASINTGTRYNEQFF.

V usage is TRBV2 and J usage is TRBJ2-2, with D possibly TRBD2 on 5 matching bases. Trimming took off 6 bases at V and 6 bases at J, with 11 bases between the two ends. This CDR3 has 13 amino acids. Looked up from germline, CDR1 is SNHLY and CDR2 is FYNNEI. CDR3 sequence: CASREERAGELFF. The CDR3, as DNA: TGTGCCAGCAGGGAGGAACGGGCCGGGGAGCTGTTTTTT. Complete variable domain (other parts from reference TRBV2 and TRBJ2-2): EPEVTQTPSHQVTQMGQEVILRCVPISNHLYFYWYRQILGQKVEFLVSFYNNEISEKSEIFDDQFSVERPDGSNFTLKIRSTKLEDSAMYFCASREERAGELFFGEGSRLTVL.

The chain recombines TRBV11-2 with TRBJ1-2; tentatively, D is TRBD1 (5 bases). The germline CDR1 and CDR2 sequences are SGHAT and FQNNGV. CDR3 length: 13 residues. Trimming took off 4 bases at V and 8 bases at J, with 14 bases between the two ends. The CDR3 region is CASSSISQGGYTF. The CDR3, as DNA: TGTGCCAGCAGCTCTATAAGCCAGGGAGGCTACACCTTC.

The chain is built from TRBV29-1 and TRBJ1-1; the D gene is possibly TRBD1 (5 bases). Trimming shortened V by 7 bases and J by 5 bases, and 11 bases separated the two germline ends. This CDR3 is 11 amino acids long. In germline, CDR1 is SQVTM, CDR2 ANQGSEA. CDR3 sequence: CSANRGTEAFF. The CDR3 region has the DNA TGCAGCGCCAACCGGGGGACTGAAGCTTTCTTT.

V and J are TRBV6-1 and TRBJ2-1, with D maybe TRBD2 (6 bases). V dropped 5 bases and J dropped 4 bases, with 9 bases sitting between them. Germline-derived CDR1 and CDR2 are MNHNS and SASEGT. This CDR3 region has 13 residues. The DNA for the CDR3 is TGTGCCAGCAGTCGACTAGAGTACAATGAGCAGTTCTTC. It specifies CASSRLEYNEQFF.

The chain uses TRBV7-2 and TRBJ1-3, with 9 bases identical to TRBD1. J gave up 4 bases and V 5 bases, and 12 bases lay outside the gene matches. This CDR3 region has 17 residues. Germline V gene lookup returns CDR1 SGHTA and CDR2 FQGNSA. In DNA, the CDR3 is TGTGCCAGCAGCATGGGACAGGGAATCTTAACGGGAAACACCATATATTTT. This sequence encodes CASSMGQGILTGNTIYF.

The chain joins TRBV19 to TRBJ2-2; perhaps TRBD1 as D (5 bases). Trimming cost V 7 bases and J 2 bases, with 11 bases left between them. CDR1 and CDR2 (germline): LNHDA, SQIVND (reference sequence). The CDR3 is 14 residues long. CDR3 protein: CASTVTANTGELFF. CDR3 nucleotides: TGTGCCAGTACGGTGACAGCTAACACCGGGGAGCTGTTTTTT.

The chain employs TRBV6-1 and TRBJ1-1; TRBD1 is a possible D gene (5 bases). V dropped 8 bases and J dropped 6 bases, with 16 bases sitting between them. The CDR3 runs 13 residues. Looked up from germline, CDR1 is MNHNS and CDR2 is SASEGT. CDR3: CASAWMGEAEAFF. As DNA, the CDR3 is TGTGCCAGCGCTTGGATGGGGGAGGCTGAAGCTTTCTTT.

This chain joins TRBV15 and TRBJ2-5; no reliable D call. The CDR3 extends over 14 amino acids. V lost 0 bases to trimming and J lost 6 bases, with 11 bases between them. Germline lookup yields CDR1 LNHNV and CDR2 YYDKDF (reference sequence). The CDR3 loop is CATSRDLGGQTQYF. The DNA for the CDR3 is TGTGCCACCAGCAGAGATTTGGGTGGGCAGACCCAGTACTTC.

About this clone: In the same sample, other DNA sequences code for this CDR3. The gene calls are TRBV4-3 and TRBJ2-2; TRBD2 matches 15 bases. CDR3 size: 17 residues. V was clipped by 4 bases and J by 6 bases; unmatched bases: 6. From germline, CDR1 is LGHNA and CDR2 YSLEER. The CDR3 DNA sequence: TGCGCCAGCAGCCGCCGGACTAGCGGGAGGGCCTCCGGGGAGCTGTTTTTT. Amino acids: CASSRRTSGRASGELFF.

This clone has at least ten counts. The chain employs TRBV7-9 and TRBJ2-1; 12 bases fit TRBD2. CDR3 length: 14 amino acids. J lost 9 bases, V lost 1 base, and 1 base had no gene match. Germline V gives CDR1 SEHNR, CDR2 FQNEAQ (reference sequence). CDR3 residues: CASSLGGLAGEQFF. CDR3 in DNA: TGTGCCAGCAGCTTAGGGGGACTAGCGGGTGAGCAGTTCTTC.